This T cell receptor (beta chain) was sequenced for a study of CD8 T cell repertoires and HIV-1 epitope variants. The data were produced by immunoSEQ multiplex PCR, yet TCRdb's version contains in-frame clones alone and is incomplete. The repertoire has roughly 5,000 clones, around two thirds of them found once; the top ten carry about 45%. In the case of this clone: The antigen remains undetermined.

Overall study results and limits: Of 8 or 9 antigen-specific beta clonotypes, five to seven appeared to cross-react with escape variants.

Germline assignment: CDR1 SGHVS and CDR2 FNYEAQ. The ends lost 3 bases at V and 3 bases at J; junction bases unmatched: 5. The length of the CDR3 is 15 residues. The receptor was derived from a male donor with HIV. The gene calls are TRBV7-6 and TRBJ2-7; 10 bases align to TRBD2. Sequenced input: cultured CD8+ T cells derived from PBMCs. This CDR3 is CASSFGAGGNYEQYF. The CDR3 DNA is TGTGCCAGCAGCTTCGGAGCGGGAGGGAACTACGAGCAGTACTTC. Full variable domain (rest looked up from reference TRBV7-6 and TRBJ2-7): GAGVSQSPRYKVTKRGQDVALRCDPISGHVSLYWYRQALGQGPEFLTYFNYEAQQDKSGLPNDRFSAERPEGSISTLTIQRTEQRDSAMYRCASSFGAGGNYEQYFGPGTRLTVT.